This T cell receptor beta chain was obtained from a study of cytomegalovirus exposure and HLA in healthy donors. PCR primers comprised 60 Vbeta and 13 Jbeta primers. Only in-frame clones appear in the TCRdb table, and some are missing; sequencing was by immunoSEQ multiplex PCR. The sample contains under 250,000 clones, about 82% of which appear only once. The V segment lost 3 bases and the J segment 3 bases; nucleotides outside the gene matches: 6. Germline CDR1 MGHDK, CDR2 SYGVNS. CDR3 length: 16 residues. General study points: It was 150 to 200 TCR beta chains that were listed as cytomegalovirus-associated.

As concerns this clone: Its antigen is unidentified.

The sample taken for sequencing was PBMCs. The origin of this receptor is a woman aged 50 to 60 in good health and CMV-seronegative. The J gene is TRBJ2-3, the V gene TRBV25-1; 10 nucleotides match TRBD1. The CDR3 DNA reads TGTGCCAGCAGTGACCTCCGGACAGGGGGGACAGATACGCAGTATTTT. Translation gives CASSDLRTGGTDTQYF.